This T cell receptor (beta chain) was identified during a study of response to subunit inactivated influenza vaccine. Study-wide results and caveats: Seasonal influenza vaccination, on each occasion, was suggested by the authors to recruit few new T cells.

Germline lookup yields CDR1 MDHEN and CDR2 SYDVKM. The CDR3 length is 15 residues. V was trimmed by 6 bases and J by 3 bases, leaving 15 bases between them. TCRdb re-called the RT-PCR reads through MiXCR, storing one row per CDR3 protein. The repertoire holds about 570,000 distinct CDR3 sequences, about 11% seen once, with roughly a tenth in the top ten. Turning to this clonotype: The antigen is undetermined.

J is TRBJ2-1 and V is TRBV28; D is perhaps TRBD1 or TRBD2 (5 bases each). Sequenced here: PBMCs from blood, sampled on the day of vaccination. The clonotype originates from a man aged 50-60 years who received an inactivated influenza vaccine. The CDR3 loop reads CASRSRDPDYNEQFF. The DNA for the CDR3 is TGTGCCAGCAGAAGCAGGGACCCTGACTACAATGAGCAGTTCTTC.